The clone carrying this T cell receptor (beta chain) was seen ten or more times. Its matching antigen is unknown. Template-switch 5'RACE cDNA synthesis added a 10-nucleotide unique molecular identifier. TCRdb used MiXCR to reprocess the 5' RACE reads, holding one entry per CDR3 protein. The sample lists 120,000 or so distinct CDR3 sequences, roughly 3.2% occurring once. This record comes from a study of neurological immune-mediated disorders. Study findings and constraints: Repertoires from 18 of 34 multiple sclerosis patients grouped phylogenetically into a related-CDR3 cluster, suggesting a possible signature. There was no clinical or MRI feature that showed an association with the multiple sclerosis repertoire cluster.

The germline V and J ends were trimmed by 0 bases and 7 bases, with 12 bases remaining between them. Germline V gene data show CDR1 as MNHEY and CDR2 as SVGAGI. The CDR3 has 14 residues. Sequencing was performed on PBMCs. The rearrangement uses TRBV6-5 and TRBJ1-1; no definite D call. The TCR sequence derives from a woman in her 30s with multiple sclerosis. CDR3 nucleotide sequence: TGTGCCAGCAGTTACTCTGTTGGCGGGCTTGAAGCTTTCTTT. Translated: CASSYSVGGLEAFF.